The 22 T cell receptor beta chains below were found in one sample sequenced in a study of blood T cell repertoires in COVID-19. The table came from immunoSEQ multiplex PCR; TCRdb's copy has only in-frame clones and leaves some out. The sample lists some 120,000 clones, 60% to 80% seen once, with approximately 5.7% in the top ten. The specimen sequenced was peripheral blood. These receptors were collected from a man between 60 and 75 years old with acute or convalescent COVID-19.

CDR3 in DNA: TGCGCCAGCAGCCGGTCGACTGTCACCGGGGAGCTGTTTTTT. Residues: CASSRSTVTGELFF. The V gene is TRBV5-1, the J gene TRBJ2-2; D is unresolved. The CDR3 has 14 amino acids. Trimming removed 4 bases at V and 4 bases at J, with 11 bases between. Germline CDR1 reads SGHRS; CDR2 reads YFSETQ.

This clone appeared a single time. The V call is TRBV18, the J call TRBJ1-2; TRBD1 might be the D (5 bases). V lost 5 bases, J lost 4 bases, and 23 bases lay in between. CDR3 length: 17 residues. Looked up from germline, CDR1 is KGHSH and CDR2 is LQKENI. This chain's CDR3 is CASSEYSPRQFFYGYTF. Here the CDR3 DNA reads TGTGCCAGCTCAGAATACAGCCCTCGACAGTTCTTCTATGGCTACACCTTC.

This chain joins TRBV3-1 (or the pseudogene TRBV3-2) and TRBJ2-7; possible D gene TRBD1, 6 bases. The V gene's germline CDR1 is LGHDT and CDR2 YNNKEL (reference sequence). There are 14 residues in the CDR3. Trimming removed 3 bases at V and 4 bases at J, with 13 bases between. The CDR3 sequence is CASSQGQKQYEQYF. CDR3 nucleotide sequence: TGTGCCAGCAGCCAGGGACAAAAGCAATACGAGCAGTACTTC.

This sequence joins TRBV24-1 and TRBJ2-5, with D tentatively TRBD2 (5 bases). Germline V gives CDR1 KGHDR, CDR2 SFDVKD. Deletions cut 5 bases from V and 1 base from J, with 10 bases between. This CDR3 spans 14 amino acids. This chain's CDR3 is CATSVGDIQETQYF. As DNA, the CDR3 is TGTGCCACCAGTGTGGGAGACATCCAAGAGACCCAGTACTTC.

This clone occurred a few times. This chain joins TRBV7-7 and TRBJ2-3, with 7 nucleotides matching TRBD2. V lost 5 bases, J lost 3 bases, and 8 bases stayed unmatched. Germline values: CDR1 SSHAT, CDR2 FNYEAQ (reference sequence). CDR3 length: 15 residues. The DNA for the CDR3 is TGTGCCAGCAGCCGGGAGGCGGGGGAAACAGATACGCAGTATTTT. Translation: CASSREAGETDTQYF.

The rearrangement links TRBV6-5 to TRBJ1-2; possibly TRBD1 for D (6 bases). This CDR3 is 14 amino acids long. CDR1 and CDR2 (germline): MNHEY, SVGAGI. V gave up 6 bases and J gave up 0 bases, with 11 bases separating them. The DNA of the CDR3 is TGTGCCAGCAGGAGCAGGGGCACTAACTATGGCTACACCTTC. Protein product: CASRSRGTNYGYTF.

The J gene is TRBJ1-6, the V gene TRBV5-5; perhaps TRBD1 as D (6 bases). Germline CDR1 and CDR2: SGHKS and YYEKEE (reference sequence). With 0 bases removed from V and 0 bases from J, the gap between germline ends came to 19 bases. The CDR3 covers 20 residues. The CDR3 loop reads CASSLEPRDKEYSYNSPLHF. The CDR3 coding sequence is TGTGCCAGCAGCTTGGAACCCCGGGACAAGGAGTACTCCTATAATTCACCCCTCCACTTT.

The chain employs TRBV15 and TRBJ1-1; 12 bases align to TRBD1. This CDR3 region has 16 residues. Germline values: CDR1 LNHNV, CDR2 YYDKDF (reference sequence). After removal of 2 bases from V and 2 bases from J, the junction contained 3 bases not matched to a gene. CDR3 sequence: CATSRTGTGGNTEAFF. The CDR3 DNA reads TGTGCCACCAGCAGAACCGGGACAGGGGGCAACACTGAAGCTTTCTTT.

CDR3 DNA sequence: TGCGCCAGCAGCTTGGCCCAGACACCTAATTCGCAACTGTTTTTT. This codes for CASSLAQTPNSQLFF. The rearrangement uses TRBV5-1 and TRBJ1-4; no clear D. The CDR3 extends over 15 amino acids. V was shortened by 0 bases and J by 12 bases, with 18 bases between the two germline ends. In germline, CDR1 is SGHRS, CDR2 YFSETQ. The whole variable domain, filled in from reference TRBV5-1 and TRBJ1-4, reads KAGVTQTPRYLIKTRGQQVTLSCSPISGHRSVSWYQQTPGQGLQFLFEYFSETQRNKGNFPGRFSGRQFSNSRSEMNVSTLELGDSALYLCASSLAQTPNSQLFFGSGTQLSVL.

The chain recombines TRBV25-1 with TRBJ2-5, with 13 nucleotides matching TRBD2. CDR3 length: 16 residues. The V gene's germline CDR1 is MGHDK and CDR2 SYGVNS. V shed 5 bases, J shed 4 bases, and the junction held 7 bases outside the gene matches. The CDR3 loop reads CASSNTSGRVGETQYF. The CDR3 nucleotides are TGTGCCAGCAGTAACACTAGCGGGAGGGTTGGAGAGACCCAGTACTTC.

J is TRBJ2-7 and V is TRBV5-6; D is possibly TRBD1 (6 bases). The V gene lost 2 bases and the J gene lost 3 bases, with 9 bases spanning the gap. CDR1 and CDR2 (germline): SGHDT, YYEEEE. The length of the CDR3 is 13 residues. The CDR3 DNA sequence: TGTGCCAGCAGCTTCGGACAGAACTACGAGCAGTACTTC. Protein: CASSFGQNYEQYF.

The chain recombines TRBV29-1 with TRBJ2-2; perhaps TRBD1 as D (8 bases). The CDR3 has 12 residues. CDR1 is SQVTM and CDR2 is ANQGSEA in the germline V gene. The CDR3 loop reads CSVTGGAGELFF. CDR3 sequence (DNA): TGCAGTGTAACAGGGGGGGCCGGGGAGCTGTTTTTT.

The chain carries TRBV6-1 and TRBJ1-1, with a possible D match to TRBD1 (5 bases). The CDR3 is 14 residues long. Trimming cost V 2 bases and J 4 bases, with 11 bases left between them. CDR1 is MNHNS and CDR2 is SASEGT in the germline V gene. CDR3 in DNA: TGTGCCAGCAGTGAACAGGGATTCGGCACTGAAGCTTTCTTT. Translated: CASSEQGFGTEAFF.

The J gene is TRBJ2-3, the V gene TRBV19, with a weak D call TRBD2 (6 bases). The V end lost 7 bases, the J end lost 1 base, and 15 bases lay between the germline ends. Germline CDR1 and CDR2: LNHDA and SQIVND (reference sequence). The CDR3 is 15 residues long. In DNA, the CDR3 is TGTGCCAGTAAAAGTTTTAGCGGCCGCACAGATACGCAGTATTTT. Translation: CASKSFSGRTDTQYF. Variable domain in full (rest from reference TRBV19 and TRBJ2-3): DGGITQSPKYLFRKEGQNVTLSCEQNLNHDAMYWYRQDPGQGLRLIYYSQIVNDFQKGDIAEGYSVSREKKESFPLTVTSAQKNPTAFYLCASKSFSGRTDTQYFGPGTRLTVL.

The J gene is TRBJ2-2, the V gene TRBV29-1, with 8 positions matching TRBD1. The CDR3 consists of 12 residues. J gave up 7 bases and V 7 bases, and 5 bases lay outside the gene matches. Germline lookup yields CDR1 SQVTM and CDR2 ANQGSEA. Written as DNA, the CDR3 is TGCAGCGCACCTACAGGGGGCGGGGAGCTGTTTTTT. Amino acid sequence: CSAPTGGGELFF.

The chain couples TRBV5-6 to TRBJ2-3; 9 positions match TRBD2. There are 15 residues in the CDR3. Looked up from germline, CDR1 is SGHDT and CDR2 is YYEEEE. After removal of 4 bases from V and 8 bases from J, the junction contained 11 bases not matched to a gene. The CDR3 region is CASSPGASGTVTQYF. The CDR3 region has the DNA TGTGCCAGCAGCCCTGGGGCTAGCGGGACTGTTACGCAGTATTTT.

This chain uses TRBV5-1 with TRBJ1-4; 9 nucleotides match TRBD1. V shed 6 bases, J shed 1 base, and the junction held 1 base outside the gene matches. The length of the CDR3 is 14 residues. The V gene's germline CDR1 is SGHRS and CDR2 YFSETQ. CDR3 bases: TGCGCCAGCAACAGGGGGCTAACTAATGAAAAACTGTTTTTT. Encoded protein: CASNRGLTNEKLFF. The complete variable domain, with remaining parts taken from reference TRBV5-1 and TRBJ1-4, reads KAGVTQTPRYLIKTRGQQVTLSCSPISGHRSVSWYQQTPGQGLQFLFEYFSETQRNKGNFPGRFSGRQFSNSRSEMNVSTLELGDSALYLCASNRGLTNEKLFFGSGTQLSVL.

The chain carries TRBV5-1 and TRBJ1-2; 7 nucleotides line up with TRBD1. V lost 1 base to trimming and J lost 3 bases; unmatched junction nucleotides: 9. CDR1 is SGHRS, CDR2 YFSETQ, per germline. CDR3 length equals 16 residues. CDR3 sequence reads: CASSLTTPGTDYGYTF. DNA of the CDR3: TGCGCCAGCAGCTTGACAACACCCGGGACAGACTATGGCTACACCTTC. Supplemented by reference TRBV5-1 and TRBJ1-2, the full variable domain reads KAGVTQTPRYLIKTRGQQVTLSCSPISGHRSVSWYQQTPGQGLQFLFEYFSETQRNKGNFPGRFSGRQFSNSRSEMNVSTLELGDSALYLCASSLTTPGTDYGYTFGSGTRLTVV.

This clone appeared a single time. The genes are TRBV3-1 (or the pseudogene TRBV3-2) and TRBJ2-1; D uncertain. The V and J ends lost 5 bases and 3 bases respectively, with 17 bases between them. Per germline, CDR1 LGHDT and CDR2 YNNKEL (reference sequence). This CDR3 has 16 residues. CDR3 bases: TGTGCCAGCAGCTTGCGCCCTAGAGTGGGCTACAATGAGCAGTTCTTC. This sequence encodes CASSLRPRVGYNEQFF.

This clone has just a few counts. The rearrangement joins TRBV7-7 to TRBJ2-7; 10 positions match TRBD2. This CDR3 is built from 15 residues. V lost 5 bases to trimming and J lost 9 bases; unmatched junction nucleotides: 13. CDR1 and CDR2 from the germline V gene are SSHAT and FNYEAQ (reference sequence). CDR3 region: CASSPDLAGAAGQYF. In DNA, the CDR3 is TGTGCCAGCAGCCCCGACCTAGCGGGGGCGGCAGGGCAGTACTTC.

This clone was found once. This rearrangement joins TRBV5-1 to TRBJ1-2; 9 positions match TRBD1. CDR1 SGHRS and CDR2 YFSETQ come from the germline V gene. V shed 2 bases and J 6 bases; nucleotides not matched to a gene: 17. This CDR3 has 18 amino acids. This CDR3 reads CASSFSPSGTGSVDGYTF. CDR3 bases: TGCGCCAGCAGCTTTAGTCCCTCCGGGACAGGGTCGGTTGATGGCTACACCTTC.

The chain couples TRBV3-1 (or the pseudogene TRBV3-2) to TRBJ2-5; the match to TRBD2 covers 11 bases. The CDR3 loop spans 20 amino acids. V lost 4 bases and J lost 1; bases outside the gene matches: 17. Germline V CDR1 and CDR2: LGHDT, YNNKEL (reference sequence). The CDR3 spells CASSRPGTSGSSKVQETQYF. In DNA, the CDR3 is TGTGCCAGCAGCCGCCCTGGGACTAGCGGAAGCTCAAAAGTCCAAGAGACCCAGTACTTC.